A selection of T cell receptor beta chains follows, all from one sample in a study of blood T cell repertoires in COVID-19. Measured with immunoSEQ multiplex PCR; TCRdb has only the in-frame clones, and not every one. This table has about 200,000 clones, 89% appearing once. Material: PBMCs or T cells enriched from blood (not recorded which). These receptors all stem from a woman in her thirties or forties with acute COVID-19. Both conserved end residues are part of each CDR3. Fields, in order: V gene, J gene, clone size, D gene, CDR3 DNA, CDR3 protein. The D gene is left open where the match is weak. Not all rows give a size; the values are once, few, many and, for expanded clones, a class.

V gene: TRBV7-9; J gene: TRBJ2-3; clone size: -; D gene: TRBD2; CDR3 DNA: TGTGCCAGCAGCTTATCCTCGACTAGCGGGGTCACAGATACGCAGTATTTT; CDR3 protein: CASSLSSTSGVTDTQYF
V gene: TRBV28; J gene: TRBJ2-2; clone size: -; D gene: TRBD1; CDR3 DNA: TGTGCCAGCAGTAATCAGGGGGCAGGTTGGACCGGGGAGCTGTTTTTT; CDR3 protein: CASSNQGAGWTGELFF
V gene: TRBV30; J gene: TRBJ1-2; clone size: -; D gene: -; CDR3 DNA: TGTGCCTGGAGTCCCCCACGGCGGAGAGGAACCTTC; CDR3 protein: CAWSPPRRRGTF
V gene: TRBV7-2; J gene: TRBJ2-1; clone size: -; D gene: TRBD1; CDR3 DNA: TGTGCCAGCAGCTTAGCCGGGACAGGCTCCTACAATGAGCAGTTCTTC; CDR3 protein: CASSLAGTGSYNEQFF
V gene: TRBV7-9; J gene: TRBJ1-4; clone size: few; D gene: TRBD1; CDR3 DNA: TGTGCCAGCAGCCGGACAGGACTTTATGAAAAACTGTTTTTT; CDR3 protein: CASSRTGLYEKLFF
V gene: TRBV5-6; J gene: TRBJ1-1; clone size: once; D gene: -; CDR3 DNA: TGTGCCAGCAGCCAGGACAGGAACACTGAAGCTTTCTTT; CDR3 protein: CASSQDRNTEAFF
V gene: TRBV7-9; J gene: TRBJ2-5; clone size: -; D gene: -; CDR3 DNA: TGTGCCAGCAGCTTAGTCGACGGGGTTGAAGGAAAGACCCAGTACTTC; CDR3 protein: CASSLVDGVEGKTQYF
V gene: TRBV7-8; J gene: TRBJ2-5; clone size: -; D gene: -; CDR3 DNA: TGTGCCAGCAGCCCCCCCTTCGGGGGAGAGACCCAGTACTTC; CDR3 protein: CASSPPFGGETQYF
V gene: TRBV3-1/TRBV3-2; J gene: TRBJ2-3; clone size: -; D gene: TRBD1; CDR3 DNA: TGTGCCAGCAGCCAAGATCAGGGACAGGGACTAACAGATACGCAGTATTTT; CDR3 protein: CASSQDQGQGLTDTQYF
V gene: TRBV5-1; J gene: TRBJ2-2; clone size: -; D gene: TRBD1; CDR3 DNA: TGCGCCAGCAGCTTGGGGTCGGGACAGTCGAACACCGGGGAGCTGTTTTTT; CDR3 protein: CASSLGSGQSNTGELFF
V gene: TRBV18; J gene: TRBJ2-2; clone size: -; D gene: TRBD2; CDR3 DNA: TGTGCCAGCTCACCCCAGCGGGAGAACACCGGGGAGCTGTTTTTT; CDR3 protein: CASSPQRENTGELFF
V gene: TRBV11-2; J gene: TRBJ2-1; clone size: -; D gene: -; CDR3 DNA: TGTGCCAGCAGCTTAAGAAACAGGGCGGATGAGCAGTTCTTC; CDR3 protein: CASSLRNRADEQFF
V gene: TRBV12-5; J gene: TRBJ2-7; clone size: -; D gene: TRBD1; CDR3 DNA: TGTGCTAGTTCGACAGGGGGCTACGAGCAGTACTTC; CDR3 protein: CASSTGGYEQYF
V gene: TRBV4-3; J gene: TRBJ2-1; clone size: -; D gene: TRBD2; CDR3 DNA: TGCGCCAGCAGCCAGGGGACTAGCGGGTACAACAATGAGCAGTTCTTC; CDR3 protein: CASSQGTSGYNNEQFF
V gene: TRBV7-3; J gene: TRBJ2-1; clone size: -; D gene: TRBD2; CDR3 DNA: TGTGCCAGCAGCTTACAAGCCGGGACTAGCGGGAACAATGAGCAGTTCTTC; CDR3 protein: CASSLQAGTSGNNEQFF
V gene: TRBV28; J gene: TRBJ2-5; clone size: -; D gene: TRBD1; CDR3 DNA: TGTGCCAGTAGGGGGACAGGACGGAAGACCCAGTACTTC; CDR3 protein: CASRGTGRKTQYF
V gene: TRBV4-2; J gene: TRBJ2-5; clone size: -; D gene: -; CDR3 DNA: TGTGCCAGCAGCCAAGACTTTAGGACACCGTCGGGGACCCAGTACTTC; CDR3 protein: CASSQDFRTPSGTQYF
V gene: TRBV6-5; J gene: TRBJ2-1; clone size: once; D gene: -; CDR3 DNA: TGTGCCGCCAGGATGCCAGTCTACAATGAGCAGTTCTTC; CDR3 protein: CAARMPVYNEQFF
V gene: TRBV7-8; J gene: TRBJ1-4; clone size: -; D gene: -; CDR3 DNA: TGTGCCAGCAGCGTCGGGGGGGGAAATGAAAAACTGTTTTTT; CDR3 protein: CASSVGGGNEKLFF
V gene: TRBV2; J gene: TRBJ1-3; clone size: -; D gene: -; CDR3 DNA: TGTGCCAGCAGTGGGGAAGGGACTCTAACTGGAAACACCATATATTTT; CDR3 protein: CASSGEGTLTGNTIYF
V gene: TRBV18; J gene: TRBJ2-7; clone size: once; D gene: TRBD1; CDR3 DNA: TGTGCCAGCTCACCACTTCCAGGGGGCGAGCAGTACTTC; CDR3 protein: CASSPLPGGEQYF
V gene: TRBV10-2; J gene: TRBJ2-1; clone size: -; D gene: -; CDR3 DNA: TGCGCCAGCAGTGACATTGGACAGAGCTCCTACAATGAGCAGTTCTTC; CDR3 protein: CASSDIGQSSYNEQFF
V gene: TRBV29-1; J gene: TRBJ2-1; clone size: -; D gene: TRBD1; CDR3 DNA: TGCAGCGTTGCCCACGGGACAGGTGGCTACAATGAGCAGTTCTTC; CDR3 protein: CSVAHGTGGYNEQFF
V gene: TRBV25-1; J gene: TRBJ1-2; clone size: -; D gene: -; CDR3 DNA: TGTGCCAGCAGTGAATACAGAGGGTATGGCTACACCTTC; CDR3 protein: CASSEYRGYGYTF
V gene: TRBV2; J gene: TRBJ2-2; clone size: -; D gene: TRBD2; CDR3 DNA: TGTGCCAGCAGAGCCTCTAGCGGGGGGAACACCGGGGAGCTGTTTTTT; CDR3 protein: CASRASSGGNTGELFF
V gene: TRBV19; J gene: TRBJ2-7; clone size: -; D gene: -; CDR3 DNA: TGTGCCAGTAGTACGGGGAGCTCCTACGAGCAGTACTTC; CDR3 protein: CASSTGSSYEQYF
V gene: TRBV4-1; J gene: TRBJ2-3; clone size: -; D gene: TRBD2; CDR3 DNA: TGCGCCAGCAGCCGAGCGGGAGGGGCAGATACGCAGTATTTT; CDR3 protein: CASSRAGGADTQYF
V gene: TRBV7-2; J gene: TRBJ2-7; clone size: -; D gene: -; CDR3 DNA: TGTGCCAGCAGCTTGTCGCCGAGCTACGAGCAGTACTTC; CDR3 protein: CASSLSPSYEQYF
V gene: TRBV7-2; J gene: TRBJ2-5; clone size: -; D gene: -; CDR3 DNA: TGTGCCAGCAGCTTAGCGGGAGCTAAAGAGACCCAGTACTTC; CDR3 protein: CASSLAGAKETQYF
V gene: TRBV27; J gene: TRBJ1-2; clone size: -; D gene: -; CDR3 DNA: TGTGCCAGCAGTCACTTACCAGACTCAGGGGGCTACACCTTC; CDR3 protein: CASSHLPDSGGYTF
V gene: TRBV6-5; J gene: TRBJ1-2; clone size: -; D gene: -; CDR3 DNA: TGTGCCAGCAGTTACCCGGAGGGGTCCGACTATGGCTACACCTTC; CDR3 protein: CASSYPEGSDYGYTF
V gene: TRBV2; J gene: TRBJ2-5; clone size: -; D gene: -; CDR3 DNA: TGTGCCAGCAGTGAATACAGGGCCCAAGAGACCCAGTACTTC; CDR3 protein: CASSEYRAQETQYF
V gene: TRBV18; J gene: TRBJ2-2; clone size: -; D gene: -; CDR3 DNA: TGTGCCAGCTCACCCGGACTCGTTACCGGGGAGCTGTTTTTT; CDR3 protein: CASSPGLVTGELFF
V gene: TRBV19; J gene: TRBJ1-5; clone size: -; D gene: -; CDR3 DNA: TGTGCCAGTAGTTCGGGGGGGTACAATCAGCCCCAGCATTTT; CDR3 protein: CASSSGGYNQPQHF
V gene: TRBV25-1; J gene: TRBJ1-2; clone size: -; D gene: -; CDR3 DNA: TGTGCCAGCAGTGCAATTGGCGGGGGGGCGAGTAACTATGGCTACACCTTC; CDR3 protein: CASSAIGGGASNYGYTF
V gene: TRBV10-1; J gene: TRBJ2-7; clone size: -; D gene: TRBD2; CDR3 DNA: TGCGCCAGCAGTGCCCCGGGACTAGCGGGTTTCACCTACGAGCAGTACTTC; CDR3 protein: CASSAPGLAGFTYEQYF
V gene: TRBV4-3; J gene: TRBJ1-2; clone size: few; D gene: -; CDR3 DNA: TGCGCCAGCAGCCCGGGGTCCCGGGAGAACTATGGCTACACCTTC; CDR3 protein: CASSPGSRENYGYTF
V gene: TRBV29-1; J gene: TRBJ2-2; clone size: -; D gene: TRBD1; CDR3 DNA: TGCAGCGCTTCTACACAGGGGGCCAACACCGGGGAGCTGTTTTTT; CDR3 protein: CSASTQGANTGELFF
V gene: TRBV30; J gene: TRBJ2-3; clone size: -; D gene: -; CDR3 DNA: TGTGCCTGGAGTGCTCGTCGAGGCTACACAGATACGCAGTATTTT; CDR3 protein: CAWSARRGYTDTQYF
V gene: TRBV29-1; J gene: TRBJ2-7; clone size: -; D gene: -; CDR3 DNA: TGCAGCGTTGGCCATGAGAACGAGCAGTACTTC; CDR3 protein: CSVGHENEQYF
V gene: TRBV29-1; J gene: TRBJ2-7; clone size: -; D gene: TRBD1; CDR3 DNA: TGCACCAAACAGGGGGCTGAGCAGGGGGACTACGAGCAGTACTTC; CDR3 protein: CTKQGAEQGDYEQYF
V gene: TRBV25-1; J gene: TRBJ2-1; clone size: -; D gene: TRBD2; CDR3 DNA: TGTGCCAGCGAAGAAGCGGGATCAGGGAATGAGCAGTTCTTC; CDR3 protein: CASEEAGSGNEQFF
V gene: TRBV9; J gene: TRBJ2-1; clone size: -; D gene: -; CDR3 DNA: TGTGCCAGCAGCGTTTCTGGACATCAGGATGAGCAGTTCTTC; CDR3 protein: CASSVSGHQDEQFF
V gene: TRBV3-1/TRBV3-2; J gene: TRBJ2-5; clone size: -; D gene: -; CDR3 DNA: TGTGCCAGCAGCCAGCGGGACTCCTCGGGATTACAAGAGACCCAGTACTTC; CDR3 protein: CASSQRDSSGLQETQYF
V gene: TRBV3-1/TRBV3-2; J gene: TRBJ2-2; clone size: -; D gene: TRBD2; CDR3 DNA: TGTGCCAGCAAACAAGGGGAGGGGAGCACCGGGGAGCTGTTTTTT; CDR3 protein: CASKQGEGSTGELFF
V gene: TRBV7-9; J gene: TRBJ2-5; clone size: -; D gene: -; CDR3 DNA: TGTGCCAGCAGCACCCTAGGGGGACGCGGAATCTTAGAGACCCAGTACTTC; CDR3 protein: CASSTLGGRGILETQYF
V gene: TRBV7-9; J gene: TRBJ1-1; clone size: few; D gene: TRBD1; CDR3 DNA: TGTGCCAGCAGCTCACAGGGGGCCACTGAAGCTTTCTTT; CDR3 protein: CASSSQGATEAFF
V gene: TRBV1; J gene: TRBJ1-2; clone size: -; D gene: -; CDR3 DNA: TGCACCAGCAGCCAAGTTCGGACAGGGGCCTATGGCTACACCTTC; CDR3 protein: CTSSQVRTGAYGYTF
V gene: TRBV7-9; J gene: TRBJ2-3; clone size: -; D gene: -; CDR3 DNA: TGTGCCAGCAGCTTAGAAGCCTCCCGCACAGATACGCAGTATTTT; CDR3 protein: CASSLEASRTDTQYF
V gene: TRBV19; J gene: TRBJ2-1; clone size: -; D gene: TRBD2; CDR3 DNA: TGTGCCAGTAGCCCTGGGACTAGCGGGAGTACCTACAATGAGCAGTTCTTC; CDR3 protein: CASSPGTSGSTYNEQFF
V gene: TRBV29-1; J gene: TRBJ2-3; clone size: -; D gene: TRBD2; CDR3 DNA: TGCAGCGTTTCCCCCTGGCTAGCGGGGGGCCGAACCCCCACAGATACGCAGTATTTT; CDR3 protein: CSVSPWLAGGRTPTDTQYF
V gene: TRBV2; J gene: TRBJ1-1; clone size: -; D gene: -; CDR3 DNA: TGTGCCAGCAGTGAAGAACGGGCCGGGGGGACTGAAGCTTTCTTT; CDR3 protein: CASSEERAGGTEAFF
V gene: TRBV11-2; J gene: TRBJ1-5; clone size: -; D gene: TRBD1; CDR3 DNA: TGTGCCAGCAGCTTAGGAGGGGGCGGTCAGCCCCAGCATTTT; CDR3 protein: CASSLGGGGQPQHF
V gene: TRBV28; J gene: TRBJ2-1; clone size: few; D gene: TRBD2; CDR3 DNA: TGTGCCAGCAGGTTCGTTGGGGGGGGCAATGAGCAGTTCTTC; CDR3 protein: CASRFVGGGNEQFF
V gene: TRBV13; J gene: TRBJ2-5; clone size: -; D gene: TRBD2; CDR3 DNA: TGTGCCAGCAGCTCACGACTAGCGGGGGACCAAGAGACCCAGTACTTC; CDR3 protein: CASSSRLAGDQETQYF
V gene: TRBV12-2; J gene: TRBJ1-1; clone size: -; D gene: -; CDR3 DNA: TGTGCAAGTCGCCCAGTTACGGCCGACAGGGGGTTACCAATGAACACTGAAGCTTTCTTT; CDR3 protein: CASRPVTADRGLPMNTEAFF
V gene: TRBV19; J gene: TRBJ2-7; clone size: -; D gene: -; CDR3 DNA: TGTGCCAGTGCCGACAGGCGGTACGAGCAGTACTTC; CDR3 protein: CASADRRYEQYF